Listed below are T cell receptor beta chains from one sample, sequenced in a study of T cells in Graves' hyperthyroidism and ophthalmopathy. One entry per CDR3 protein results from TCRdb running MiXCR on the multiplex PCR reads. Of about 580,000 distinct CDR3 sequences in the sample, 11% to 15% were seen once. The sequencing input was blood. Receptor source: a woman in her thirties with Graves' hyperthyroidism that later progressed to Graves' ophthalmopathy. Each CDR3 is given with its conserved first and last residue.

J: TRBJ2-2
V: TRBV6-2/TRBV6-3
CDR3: CASSGSRGELFF

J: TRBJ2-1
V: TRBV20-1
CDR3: CSARPRVVNEQFF

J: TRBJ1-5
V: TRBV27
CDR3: CASSPQGQPQHF

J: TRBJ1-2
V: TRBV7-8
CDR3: CASSLGDGAGTQNYGYTF

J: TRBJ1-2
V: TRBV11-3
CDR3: CASSPLFTGVMNGYTF

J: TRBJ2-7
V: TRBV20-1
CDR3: CSARGGLAGVGQYF

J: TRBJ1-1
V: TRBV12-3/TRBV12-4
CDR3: CASSQGQPSTEAFF

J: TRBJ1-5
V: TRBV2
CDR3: CASSEALRENSNQPQHF

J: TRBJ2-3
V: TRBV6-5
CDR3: CASSYRGGLTDTQYF

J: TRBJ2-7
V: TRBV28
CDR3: CASSIQPGQGNYEQYF

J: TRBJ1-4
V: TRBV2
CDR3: CASSEVGNEKLFF

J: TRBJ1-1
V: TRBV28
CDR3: CASSRTGGVFDTEAFF

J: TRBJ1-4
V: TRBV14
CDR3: CASSQDGLFNEKLFF

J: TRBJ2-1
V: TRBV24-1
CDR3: CATSDRRGLDYNEQFF

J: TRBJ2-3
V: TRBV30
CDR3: CAWSTANTQYF

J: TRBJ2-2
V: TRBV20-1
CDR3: CSATGPGTSGRWDTGELFF

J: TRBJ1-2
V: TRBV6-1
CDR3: CASTAPNTKNGYTF

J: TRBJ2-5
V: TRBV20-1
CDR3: CSASQGAGDDQYF

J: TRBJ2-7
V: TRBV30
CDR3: CAWGGQGARYEQYF

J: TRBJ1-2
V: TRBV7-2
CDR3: CASSLAVPTGSSGGYTF

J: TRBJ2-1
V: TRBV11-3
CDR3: CASSLDGARGGNEQFF

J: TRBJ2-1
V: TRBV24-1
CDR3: CATSEETDEQFF

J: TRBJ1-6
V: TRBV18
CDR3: CASSPGTGDDNSPLHF

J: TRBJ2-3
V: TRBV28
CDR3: CARYYTQYF

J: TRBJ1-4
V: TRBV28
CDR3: CATQGRYEKLFF

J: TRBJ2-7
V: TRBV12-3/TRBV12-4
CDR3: CASSLPTGGEYEQYF

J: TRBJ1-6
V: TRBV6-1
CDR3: CASSYYREASPLHF

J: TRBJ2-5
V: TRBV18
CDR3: CASSTKLQETQYF

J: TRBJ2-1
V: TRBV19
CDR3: CASSTFSSGSSYNEQFF

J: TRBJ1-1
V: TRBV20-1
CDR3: CSALPRVTEAFF

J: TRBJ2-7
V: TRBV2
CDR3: CASSVLDNYEQYF

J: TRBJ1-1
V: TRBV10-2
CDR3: CASSLEAFF

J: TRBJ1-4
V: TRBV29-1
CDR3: CSVEPVRGEKLFF

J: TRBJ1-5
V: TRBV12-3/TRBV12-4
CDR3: CASSLGGYQPQHF

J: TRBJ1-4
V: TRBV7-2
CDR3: CASSATGGAFEKLFF

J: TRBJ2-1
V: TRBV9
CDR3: CASSDRGEWNEQFF

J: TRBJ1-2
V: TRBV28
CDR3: CASSFGHNYGYTF

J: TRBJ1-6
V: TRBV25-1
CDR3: CASSPSTTGSNSPLHF

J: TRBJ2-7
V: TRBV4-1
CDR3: CASSQEKLRTGGYEQYF

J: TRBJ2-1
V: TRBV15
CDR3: CATSGMGGDNEQFF

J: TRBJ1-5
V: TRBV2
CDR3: CASSGTGARQPQHF

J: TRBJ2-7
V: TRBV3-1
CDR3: CASSQDGTSVYEQYF

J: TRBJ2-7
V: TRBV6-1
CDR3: CASSSSSGAYEQYF

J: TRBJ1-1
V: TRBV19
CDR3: CASSINGQNTEAFF

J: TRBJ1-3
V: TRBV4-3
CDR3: CASSWLSGGSSSGNTIYF

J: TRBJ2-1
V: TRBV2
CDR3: CASTYTLDEQFF

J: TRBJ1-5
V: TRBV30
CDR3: CAWSGGIYQPQHF

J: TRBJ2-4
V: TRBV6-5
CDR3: CASSYSTTGLAKNIQYF

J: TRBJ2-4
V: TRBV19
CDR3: CASSPDRALPNIQYF

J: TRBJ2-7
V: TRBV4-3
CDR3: CASSQASTVPYEQYF